Following are 25 T cell receptor beta chains from one sample sequenced in a study of T cells in localized non-small cell lung cancer. TCRdb's copy holds only in-frame clones and misses some; the assay was immunoSEQ multiplex PCR. The table lists about 8,000 clones, over 75% of them singletons. Sequences were derived from peripheral blood, sampled before any cancer treatment. The receptors were sampled from a male donor at least 60 years old with stage III lung adenocarcinoma.

The chain combines TRBV6-5 with TRBJ2-5; 7 nucleotides match TRBD1. Per the germline V gene, CDR1 is MNHEY and CDR2 is SVGAGI. The CDR3 spans 15 residues. V lost 1 base and J lost 2; bases outside the gene matches: 4. CDR3 in DNA: TGTGCCAGCAGTTACTTGGGGACAGCTCAAGAGACCCAGTACTTC. Protein sequence: CASSYLGTAQETQYF.

This clone qualifies as large. This chain connects TRBV29-1 to TRBJ2-7; D is perhaps TRBD2 (6 bases). The CDR3 loop spans 16 amino acids. The germline V gene encodes CDR1 SQVTM and CDR2 ANQGSEA. The germline V and J ends were trimmed by 5 bases and 0 bases, with 20 bases remaining between them. CDR3 protein: CSVLGVDGGNSYEQYF. The CDR3 bases are TGCAGCGTTTTAGGGGTCGACGGAGGGAACTCCTACGAGCAGTACTTC.

The chain combines TRBV5-4 with TRBJ1-2; 8 nucleotides agree with TRBD1. Germline CDR1 reads SGHNT; CDR2 reads YYREEE (reference sequence). The CDR3 totals 15 residues. V lost 0 bases and J lost 0; bases outside the gene matches: 1. The CDR3 loop is CASSLGDRPNYGYTF. DNA for the CDR3: TGTGCCAGCAGCTTGGGGGACAGGCCTAACTATGGCTACACCTTC.

By share, this clone counts as medium-sized. This CDR3 is CASSEPGTALVQFF. For the CDR3, the DNA is TGTGCCAGCAGCGAACCGGGAACAGCGTTGGTGCAGTTCTTC. The chain links TRBV4-2 to TRBJ2-1; D is possibly TRBD2 (5 bases). Germline assignment: CDR1 LGHNA and CDR2 YNFKEQ. This CDR3 is 14 amino acids long. Between the trimmed V and J ends, which lost 5 bases and 12 bases, there was a span of 20 bases.

CDR3 bases: TGTGCCACCAGAGGGTCGTTATATGGCTACACCTTC. It is translated as CATRGSLYGYTF. The V and J genes are TRBV15 and TRBJ1-2; no clear D. The V end lost 6 bases, the J end lost 5 bases, and 10 bases lay between the germline ends. Germline V CDR1 and CDR2: LNHNV, YYDKDF (reference sequence). The length of the CDR3 is 12 residues. The full variable domain, with the rest looked up from reference TRBV15 and TRBJ1-2, is DAMVIQNPRYQVTQFGKPVTLSCSQTLNHNVMYWYQQKSSQAPKLLFHYYDKDFNNEADTPDNFQSRRPNTSFCFLDIRSPGLGDTAMYLCATRGSLYGYTFGSGTRLTVV.

The chain uses TRBV2 and TRBJ1-6, with D maybe TRBD1 (5 bases). V lost 7 bases to trimming and J lost 7 bases, with 17 bases between them. The CDR3 spans 15 residues. The germline CDR1 and CDR2 sequences are SNHLY and FYNNEI. Written as DNA, the CDR3 is TGTGCCAGCACCCCCGAGGGGATTGAAAATTCACCCCTCCACTTT. Its protein product is CASTPEGIENSPLHF.

J is TRBJ2-5 and V is TRBV5-1; TRBD1 agrees at 8 bases. V lost 5 bases to trimming and J lost 3 bases; unmatched junction nucleotides: 15. The CDR3 has 17 residues. CDR1 is SGHRS and CDR2 is YFSETQ in the germline V gene. CDR3 nucleotide sequence: TGCGCCAGCAGGACTCGACAGGGGCCGCCGAAAGAAGAGACCCAGTACTTC. Its translation: CASRTRQGPPKEETQYF.

This chain joins TRBV5-1 and TRBJ1-2, with 8 positions matching TRBD1. CDR1 is SGHRS and CDR2 is YFSETQ in the germline V gene. J gave up 4 bases and V 0 bases, and 5 bases lay outside the gene matches. This CDR3 contains 15 residues. The DNA for the CDR3 is TGCGCCAGCAGCTTGGAAGGGACAGGCCTCTATGGCTACACCTTC. Translated: CASSLEGTGLYGYTF.

This clone has more than one count but fewer than ten. The V gene is TRBV29-1, the J gene TRBJ1-2, with D possibly matching TRBD1 (5 bases). The CDR3 length is 12 residues. Trimming took 4 bases from V and 6 from J, leaving 12 bases between them. Per germline, CDR1 SQVTM and CDR2 ANQGSEA. The CDR3 nucleotides read TGCAGCGTTGGTGGAGGGGCTGATGGCTACACCTTC. It yields the protein CSVGGGADGYTF.

V and J are TRBV11-2 and TRBJ1-1; 9 positions agree with TRBD1. This CDR3 is 15 amino acids long. Germline V gives CDR1 SGHAT, CDR2 FQNNGV. V was pared by 2 bases and J by 2 bases, with 3 bases of the junction left unmatched. The CDR3 DNA reads as TGTGCCAGCAGCTTAAGGACAGGGGCAAACACTGAAGCTTTCTTT. Protein sequence: CASSLRTGANTEAFF. Full variable domain (rest looked up from reference TRBV11-2 and TRBJ1-1): EAGVAQSPRYKIIEKRQSVAFWCNPISGHATLYWYQQILGQGPKLLIQFQNNGVVDDSQLPKDRFSAERLKGVDSTLKIQPAKLEDSAVYLCASSLRTGANTEAFFGQGTRLTVV.

V is TRBV5-1 and J is TRBJ2-2; no clear D gene. The germline CDR1 and CDR2 sequences are SGHRS and YFSETQ. Trimming removed 2 bases from V and 0 bases from J, with 8 bases in between. The CDR3 runs 15 residues. This chain's CDR3 is CASSFRNPNTGELFF. The CDR3 DNA sequence: TGCGCCAGCAGCTTCAGGAACCCGAACACCGGGGAGCTGTTTTTT.

The chain is built from TRBV6-5 and TRBJ1-5; the match to TRBD1 covers 8 bases. Germline assignment: CDR1 MNHEY and CDR2 SVGAGI. The CDR3 contains 14 residues. Trimming cost V 6 bases and J 3 bases; bases outside gene matches: 4. In DNA, the CDR3 is TGTGCCAGCAGCCTGGGACAGGTCAATCAGCCCCAGCATTTT. Protein sequence: CASSLGQVNQPQHF.

The V call is TRBV5-1, the J call TRBJ1-2; no reliable D call. Per the germline V gene, CDR1 is SGHRS and CDR2 is YFSETQ. The CDR3 spans 14 residues. Trimming removed 4 bases from V and 0 bases from J, with 10 bases in between. The DNA of the CDR3 is TGCGCCAGCAGCCCGGACGGTCCTAACTATGGCTACACCTTC. Translating it yields CASSPDGPNYGYTF.

The CDR3 sequence is CASSPDSRSYEQYF. The CDR3 coding sequence is TGTGCCAGCAGCCCAGACAGTCGATCTTACGAGCAGTACTTC. This chain links TRBV11-2 with TRBJ2-7; possibly TRBD1 for D (5 bases). The germline V and J ends were trimmed by 5 bases and 4 bases, with 15 bases remaining between them. The CDR3 runs 14 residues. Germline V CDR1 and CDR2: SGHAT, FQNNGV.

The chain links TRBV7-6 to TRBJ2-2; D gene ambiguous. CDR3 length: 15 amino acids. V lost 0 bases, J lost 0 bases, and 5 bases lay in between. The germline CDR1 and CDR2 sequences are SGHVS and FNYEAQ. The CDR3 region has the DNA TGTGCCAGCAGCTTAGCGGCAACGAACACCGGGGAGCTGTTTTTT. It yields the protein CASSLAATNTGELFF.

This clone showed up just once. The rearrangement links TRBV25-1 to TRBJ1-1, with D possibly TRBD1 on 5 matching bases. CDR1 is MGHDK and CDR2 is SYGVNS in the germline V gene. The CDR3 runs to 13 residues. Trimming took 7 bases from V and 6 from J, leaving 15 bases between them. The CDR3 DNA reads as TGTGCCAGCATCAGAAGAGAAGGGGCTGAAGCTTTCTTT. It codes for CASIRREGAEAFF.

This chain connects TRBV5-1 to TRBJ1-2; D remains unclear. Germline lookup yields CDR1 SGHRS and CDR2 YFSETQ. The CDR3 spans 15 residues. The V gene lost 2 bases and the J gene lost 6 bases, with 17 bases spanning the gap. The CDR3 DNA sequence: TGCGCCAGCAGCTTTCGCCCGGGAGCCTCTGATGGCTACACCTTC. This sequence encodes CASSFRPGASDGYTF. The whole variable domain, filled in from reference TRBV5-1 and TRBJ1-2, reads KAGVTQTPRYLIKTRGQQVTLSCSPISGHRSVSWYQQTPGQGLQFLFEYFSETQRNKGNFPGRFSGRQFSNSRSEMNVSTLELGDSALYLCASSFRPGASDGYTFGSGTRLTVV.

The CDR3 DNA is TGTGCCAGCAGCCTCGGGACAGGGCATGGCTACACCTTC. This encodes CASSLGTGHGYTF. The V call is TRBV7-9, the J call TRBJ1-2, with 9 bases identical to TRBD1. The J segment lost 6 bases and the V segment lost 5 bases, leaving 4 bases of the junction unmatched. The CDR3 length is 13 residues. Germline V gene lookup returns CDR1 SEHNR and CDR2 FQNEAQ (reference sequence). The full variable domain, in which reference TRBV7-9 and TRBJ1-2 provide the parts outside the CDR3, is DTGVSQNPRHKITKRGQNVTFRCDPISEHNRLYWYRQTLGQGPEFLTYFQNEAQLEKSRLLSDRFSAERPKGSFSTLEIQRTEQGDSAMYLCASSLGTGHGYTFGSGTRLTVV.

The chain is built from TRBV10-3 and TRBJ2-3; D might be TRBD2 (7 bases). Germline lookup yields CDR1 ENHRY and CDR2 SYGVKD. Deletions cut 4 bases from V and 1 base from J, with 12 bases between. This CDR3 is built from 15 residues. CDR3 in DNA: TGTGCCATCAGTGTTGGCGGGGGCCGCACAGATACGCAGTATTTT. It codes for CAISVGGGRTDTQYF.

Only one count was recorded for this clone. The rearrangement links TRBV5-6 to TRBJ1-1; no clear D gene. The CDR3 loop spans 14 amino acids. Germline V gene data show CDR1 as SGHDT and CDR2 as YYEEEE. Trimming pared 0 bases from V and 1 base from J, leaving 7 bases between. The CDR3 sequence is CASSLERRNTEAFF. DNA of the CDR3: TGTGCCAGCAGCTTGGAGCGCAGGAACACTGAAGCTTTCTTT.

This sequence joins TRBV2 and TRBJ1-4; unclear D gene. In germline, CDR1 is SNHLY, CDR2 FYNNEI. The V gene lost 10 bases and the J gene lost 4 bases, with 13 bases spanning the gap. This CDR3 spans 13 amino acids. The CDR3 protein is CATSLGVNEKLFF. CDR3 sequence (DNA): TGTGCCACCTCACTCGGGGTTAATGAAAAACTGTTTTTT.

The V call is TRBV10-3, the J call TRBJ1-1, with D possibly being TRBD1 (5 bases). Germline values: CDR1 ENHRY, CDR2 SYGVKD. This CDR3 is 14 amino acids long. With 7 bases removed from V and 2 bases from J, the gap between germline ends came to 14 bases. CDR3 coding DNA: TGTGCCATCATAGAGGGACCGAGAAACACTGAAGCTTTCTTT. Translating it yields CAIIEGPRNTEAFF.

The chain combines TRBV6-5 with TRBJ2-5; D unresolved. This CDR3 is 14 amino acids long. V was trimmed by 2 bases and J by 3 bases, leaving 10 bases between them. Germline V gene sequence: CDR1 MNHEY, CDR2 SVGAGI. The CDR3 is CASSYARLEETQYF. DNA of the CDR3: TGTGCCAGCAGTTACGCGCGTTTGGAAGAGACCCAGTACTTC.

This clone was recorded only once. The chain combines TRBV4-1 with TRBJ1-3; no firm D call. The CDR3 runs 19 residues. Germline CDR1 and CDR2: MGHRA and YSYEKL. Trimming stripped 0 bases from V and 0 bases from J, with 18 bases between. The CDR3 DNA sequence: TGCGCCAGCAGCCAAGAGAACGGAAACAGTCACCTCTCTGGAAACACCATATATTTT. Its translation is CASSQENGNSHLSGNTIYF.

This sequence joins TRBV7-9 and TRBJ1-1, with TRBD1 matching 7 bases. V shed 5 bases, J shed 1 base, and the junction held 7 bases outside the gene matches. The germline gives CDR1 SEHNR, CDR2 FQNEAQ (reference sequence). The CDR3 loop spans 15 amino acids. CDR3 residues: CASSKQGLGNTEAFF. The CDR3 DNA reads as TGTGCCAGCAGCAAACAGGGGTTAGGGAACACTGAAGCTTTCTTT.